The entry below describes one T cell receptor beta chain. The antigen is not known. With the Oncomine TCR Beta short-read assay, DNA from cultured CD4+ T cells was sequenced. TCRdb fed the PCR reads into MiXCR, producing one record per CDR3 protein. The table includes about 14,000 distinct CDR3 sequences, approximately 60% detected once. Trimming removed 2 bases from V and 0 bases from J, with 13 bases in between. The CDR3 has 16 amino acids. CDR1 and CDR2 from the germline V gene are MNHEY and SVGAGI. This sample is drawn from a study of vaccination and CD4 T cells after COVID-19. As for the study in general: Overlapping spike pools from SARS-CoV-2 and HCoV-NL63, HCoV-OC43 and HCoV-229E served as culture stimuli.

Treatment meaning: roughly ten-day PBMC culture with coronavirus spike peptide pools or control peptides (ViraFEST assay). The sequence was obtained from a human donor who had recovered from COVID-19. Sequencing was done on a sample of CD4+ T cells from blood, cultured in vitro. The chain employs TRBV6-5 and TRBJ2-5; no definite D call. CDR3 residues: CASSYVAGRNQETQYF. CDR3 coding DNA: TGTGCCAGCAGTTACGTGGCAGGCAGAAACCAAGAGACCCAGTACTTC.